These T cell receptor beta chains were read from a single sample in a study of T-cell memory formation after mild COVID-19. Using its own MiXCR run on the 5' RACE reads, TCRdb lists one record per CDR3 protein. Of about 320,000 distinct CDR3 sequences in the sample, roughly 13% were seen once. The source material was PBMCs or a T cell subset sorted from them (not recorded which). The receptors come from a man aged 18 to 29 who had mild COVID-19 (a few samples of this study predate the infection). Cell type and time point are not known. Both conserved end residues are part of each CDR3. Fields, in order: V gene, J gene, clone size, D gene, CDR3 DNA, CDR3 protein. A D gene is named only where the DNA matches it firmly. Only some rows state a clone size, as once, few, many or a class for expanded clones.

TRBV7-2	TRBJ2-3	-	-	TGTGCCAGCAGCCCGACGACCGGTTGGGGGGGGCGCACAGATACGCAGTATTTT	CASSPTTGWGGRTDTQYF
TRBV6-5	TRBJ2-5	-	-	TGTGCCAGCAGTTTAACTCGCAAACAAGAGACCCAGTACTTC	CASSLTRKQETQYF
TRBV21-1	TRBJ1-6	-	-	TGTGCCGGACCGGGGCAGGGGGCGAGGGATTCACCCCTCCACTTT	CAGPGQGARDSPLHF
TRBV20-1	TRBJ1-6	-	-	TGCAGTGCTAGAGTGGGCAGACCTAGGAATAATTCACCCCTCCACTTT	CSARVGRPRNNSPLHF
TRBV30	TRBJ2-7	-	-	TGTGCCTGCCTCGAGGGGGGCGGGTACGAGCAGTACTTC	CACLEGGGYEQYF
TRBV2	TRBJ1-4	-	-	TGTGCCAGCAAAACTGAAAAACTGTTTTTT	CASKTEKLFF
TRBV7-9	TRBJ1-1	-	-	TGTGCCAGCAGTCCCTCCCCCGGACAGACGAACACTGAAGCTTTCTTT	CASSPSPGQTNTEAFF
TRBV28	TRBJ2-5	-	-	TGTGCCAGCAGTTTTTCGGCAGGGTTTGGCCAAGAGACCCAGTACTTC	CASSFSAGFGQETQYF
TRBV11-2	TRBJ1-1	-	-	TGTGCCAGCAGCCCCCTCCACGGTAAAGGGAACACTGAAGCTTTCTTT	CASSPLHGKGNTEAFF
TRBV28	TRBJ1-3	few	-	TGTGCCAGCAGTTTAAAAGGAAACACCATATATTTT	CASSLKGNTIYF
TRBV15	TRBJ2-2	-	TRBD2	TGTGCCACCAGCAGAGATAGCGGGGGCACCGGGGAGCTGTTTTTT	CATSRDSGGTGELFF
TRBV7-9	TRBJ2-7	many	TRBD1	TGTGCCAGCAGTACTACGCCGGGACAGGGGACCTACGAGCAGTACTTC	CASSTTPGQGTYEQYF
TRBV7-2	TRBJ1-2	few	-	TGTGCCAGCAGCCCCTCCCCCCGTGTCGGGTACTATGGCTACACCTTC	CASSPSPRVGYYGYTF
TRBV6-6	TRBJ1-6	few	-	TGTGCCAGCAGTTACTCGATCGGAATGAATTCACCCCTCCACTTT	CASSYSIGMNSPLHF
TRBV5-1	TRBJ2-5	once	TRBD1	TGCGCCAGCAGCTGGCGGGACAGGGTCGACAAGACCCAGTACTTC	CASSWRDRVDKTQYF
TRBV5-1	TRBJ2-3	few	TRBD2	TGCGCCAGCAGCTCGGCCGGGACTAGCGGGGGCAGCACAGATACGCAGTATTTT	CASSSAGTSGGSTDTQYF
TRBV6-5	TRBJ2-7	-	TRBD1	TGTGCCAGCAGAACGACAGGGACCTACGAGCAGTACTTC	CASRTTGTYEQYF
TRBV5-6	TRBJ2-5	few	TRBD2	TGTGCCAGCAGCTGGGGACTAGCGGGGCAAGAGACCCAGTACTTC	CASSWGLAGQETQYF
TRBV20-1	TRBJ2-7	few	-	TGCAGTGTCGGGAGTCAGTCCTACGAGCAGTACTTC	CSVGSQSYEQYF
TRBV15	TRBJ1-2	few	-	TGTGCCACCACCAGGACAAGTACGTCCTATGGCTACACCTTC	CATTRTSTSYGYTF
TRBV19	TRBJ2-3	once	TRBD1	TGTGCCAGTAGTATGAACGACAGGGTCAGGTCTGGTACGCAGTATTTT	CASSMNDRVRSGTQYF
TRBV20-1	TRBJ1-4	-	-	TGCAGTGCTAGCCGGGGGGCCACTAATGAAAAACTGTTTTTT	CSASRGATNEKLFF
TRBV7-2	TRBJ2-3	few	-	TGTGCCAGCAGCCCAGGACTCACCGGAGATACGCAGTATTTT	CASSPGLTGDTQYF
TRBV2	TRBJ2-7	-	-	TGTGCCAGCAGTGCTGGGGTCTACGAGCAGTACTTC	CASSAGVYEQYF
TRBV24-1	TRBJ2-3	-	-	TGTGCCACCAGCATGGGGGGTTCGGCCAGCACAGATACGCAGTATTTT	CATSMGGSASTDTQYF
TRBV3-1	TRBJ2-5	-	TRBD2	TGTGCCAGCAGCACCTTCGTAGCGGGGGGGCATGAGACCCAGTACTTC	CASSTFVAGGHETQYF
TRBV27	TRBJ1-2	few	-	TGTGCCAGCAGTTTATCCACAAATTCTAACTATGGCTACACCTTC	CASSLSTNSNYGYTF
TRBV27	TRBJ2-5	-	-	TGTGCCAGCAGTTTCCGGCGCCAAGAGACCCAGTACTTC	CASSFRRQETQYF
TRBV7-3	TRBJ2-1	many	-	TGTGCCAGCAGCCGCGGTGGTGAGCAGTTCTTC	CASSRGGEQFF
TRBV9	TRBJ1-6	-	-	TGTGCCAGCAGCTCCCGCGGGATTAATTCACCCCTCCACTTT	CASSSRGINSPLHF
TRBV7-2	TRBJ2-3	-	-	TGTGCCAGCGGCCCCGCTTACACAGATACGCAGTATTTT	CASGPAYTDTQYF
TRBV7-2	TRBJ2-5	-	-	TGTGCCAGCAGCTTGGGGGCCCCAACGGAGACCCAGTACTTC	CASSLGAPTETQYF
TRBV29-1	TRBJ2-1	-	-	TGCACAGGGATTATGTACAATGAGCAGTTCTTC	CTGIMYNEQFF
TRBV6-2/TRBV6-3	TRBJ2-3	-	-	TGTGCCAGCAGTTACTCGCTGGGGGTGTCGAACGCAGATACGCAGTATTTT	CASSYSLGVSNADTQYF
TRBV6-2/TRBV6-3	TRBJ2-2	-	TRBD1	TGTGCCAGCAATTCCTCTCCGGGACAGGGTCGCACCGGGGAGCTGTTTTTT	CASNSSPGQGRTGELFF
TRBV20-1	TRBJ1-2	many	TRBD1	TGCAGTGCTAGAGATCTCGGACAGGCGCTGAAAGGTGGCTACACCTTC	CSARDLGQALKGGYTF
TRBV7-9	TRBJ2-4	-	-	TGTGCCAGCAGCTTATTCAATACTCGGGGAAACATTCAGTACTTC	CASSLFNTRGNIQYF
TRBV3-1	TRBJ2-1	many	-	TGTGCCAGCAGCCCGGATGGACATTACAATGAGCAGTTCTTC	CASSPDGHYNEQFF
TRBV7-6	TRBJ2-3	many	-	TGTGCCAGCAGCCACCCTAGCACAGATACGCAGTATTTT	CASSHPSTDTQYF
TRBV3-1	TRBJ1-5	few	-	TGTGCCAGCAGCCCTAAAGGTTATCAGCCCCAGCATTTT	CASSPKGYQPQHF
TRBV5-1	TRBJ2-3	-	-	TGCGCCAGCAGCTGGCTAGACACAGATACGCAGTATTTT	CASSWLDTDTQYF